This T cell receptor (beta chain) was retrieved from a study of cytomegalovirus exposure and HLA in healthy donors. Study observations and caveats: In a later analysis, V- and J-gene trimming of beta chains associated with a DCLRE1C missense variant, replicated independently. Later analysis identified several of the most significant clusters that appeared linked to common viral pathogens. It was shown in a later analysis that HLA-associated TCR beta chains were more clonally expanded than other, equally common chains.

Germline V gene data show CDR1 as SGHTS and CDR2 as YDEGEE. The ends were cut back, 1 base at V and 5 bases at J, with 7 bases in the middle. The CDR3 is 13 residues long. With regard to this clone: Its antigen is not identified.

This PCR relied on a set of 60 Vbeta primers and 13 Jbeta primers. Methods used by the authors: Among the unique TCR beta chains that a later analysis counted, 75 million to 85 million in all, roughly 10 million were shared. Some clones are missing from TCRdb's copy, which holds only in-frame ones; the method was immunoSEQ multiplex PCR. The DNA gave D and trimming, while V, J and clone size come from that table. The sample comprises around 110,000 clones, roughly three fifths of which are singletons, and about 8.3% rests with the top ten. Sequencing input: PBMCs. The chain carries TRBV5-8 and TRBJ1-5; D remains unclear. This receptor was obtained from a woman aged 35 to 49 in good health and CMV-seropositive. The CDR3 sequence is CASSLSGDQPQHF. Written as DNA, the CDR3 is TGTGCCAGCAGCTTGTCTGGAGATCAGCCCCAGCATTTT.